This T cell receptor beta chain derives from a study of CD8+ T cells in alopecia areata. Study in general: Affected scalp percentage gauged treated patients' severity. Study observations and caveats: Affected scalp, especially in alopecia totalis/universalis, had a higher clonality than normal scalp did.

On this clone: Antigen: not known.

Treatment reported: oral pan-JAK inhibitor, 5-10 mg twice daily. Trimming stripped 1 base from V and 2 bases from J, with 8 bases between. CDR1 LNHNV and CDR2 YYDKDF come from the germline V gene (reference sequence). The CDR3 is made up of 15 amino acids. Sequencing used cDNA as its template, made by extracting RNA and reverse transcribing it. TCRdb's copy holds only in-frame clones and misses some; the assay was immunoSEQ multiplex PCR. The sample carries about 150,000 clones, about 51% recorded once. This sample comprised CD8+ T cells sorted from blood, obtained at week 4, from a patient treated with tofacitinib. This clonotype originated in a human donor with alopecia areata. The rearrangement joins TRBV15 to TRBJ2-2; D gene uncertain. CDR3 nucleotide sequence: TGTGCCACCAGCAGAGTCGAACTAAACACCGGGGAGCTGTTTTTT. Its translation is CATSRVELNTGELFF.